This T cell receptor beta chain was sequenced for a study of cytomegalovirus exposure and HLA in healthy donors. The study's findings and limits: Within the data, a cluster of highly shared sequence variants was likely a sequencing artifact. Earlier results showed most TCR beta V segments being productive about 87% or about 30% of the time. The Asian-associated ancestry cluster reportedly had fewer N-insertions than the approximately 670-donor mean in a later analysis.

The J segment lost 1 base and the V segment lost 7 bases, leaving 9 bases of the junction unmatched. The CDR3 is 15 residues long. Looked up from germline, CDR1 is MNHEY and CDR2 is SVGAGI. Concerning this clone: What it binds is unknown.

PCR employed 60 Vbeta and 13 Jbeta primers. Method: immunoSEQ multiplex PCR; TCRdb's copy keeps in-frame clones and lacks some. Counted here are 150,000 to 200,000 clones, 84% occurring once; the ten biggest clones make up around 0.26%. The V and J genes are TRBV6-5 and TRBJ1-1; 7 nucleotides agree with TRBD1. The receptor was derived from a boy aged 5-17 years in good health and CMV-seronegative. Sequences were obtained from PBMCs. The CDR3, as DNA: TGTGCCAGCACCTCGGCGACAGGGACGAACACTGAAGCTTTCTTT. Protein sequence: CASTSATGTNTEAFF.